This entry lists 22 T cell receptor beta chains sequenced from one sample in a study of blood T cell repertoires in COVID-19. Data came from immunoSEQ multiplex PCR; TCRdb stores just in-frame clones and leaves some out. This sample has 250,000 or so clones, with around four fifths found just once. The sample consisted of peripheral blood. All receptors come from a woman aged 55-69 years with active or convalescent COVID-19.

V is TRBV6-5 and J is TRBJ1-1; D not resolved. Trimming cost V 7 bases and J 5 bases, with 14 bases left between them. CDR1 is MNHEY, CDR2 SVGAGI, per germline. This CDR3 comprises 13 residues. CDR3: CASTWAARTEAFF. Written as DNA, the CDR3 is TGTGCCAGCACCTGGGCAGCTCGAACTGAAGCTTTCTTT.

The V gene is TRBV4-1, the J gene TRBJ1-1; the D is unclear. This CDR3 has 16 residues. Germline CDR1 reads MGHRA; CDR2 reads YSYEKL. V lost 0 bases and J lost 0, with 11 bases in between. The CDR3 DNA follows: TGCGCCAGCAGCCAAGATTCTGAGATAATGAACACTGAAGCTTTCTTT. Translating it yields CASSQDSEIMNTEAFF.

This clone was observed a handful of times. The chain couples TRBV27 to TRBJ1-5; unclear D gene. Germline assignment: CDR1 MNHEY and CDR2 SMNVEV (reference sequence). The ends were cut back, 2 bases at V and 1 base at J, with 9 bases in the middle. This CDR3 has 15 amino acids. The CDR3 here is CASSLIGRSNQPQHF. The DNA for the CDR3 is TGTGCCAGCAGTTTAATCGGTCGAAGCAATCAGCCCCAGCATTTT.

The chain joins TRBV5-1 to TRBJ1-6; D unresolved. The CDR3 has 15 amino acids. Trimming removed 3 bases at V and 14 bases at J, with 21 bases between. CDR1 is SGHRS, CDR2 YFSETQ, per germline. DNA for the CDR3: TGCGCCAGCAGCTCCACCGACGGAGACCTTATCACCCTCCACTTT. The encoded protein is CASSSTDGDLITLHF.

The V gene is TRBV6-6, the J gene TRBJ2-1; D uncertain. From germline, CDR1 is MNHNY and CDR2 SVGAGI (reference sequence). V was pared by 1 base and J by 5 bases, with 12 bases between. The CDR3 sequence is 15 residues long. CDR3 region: CASSYLRGVNNEQFF. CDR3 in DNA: TGTGCCAGCAGTTACTTGAGAGGCGTCAACAATGAGCAGTTCTTC.

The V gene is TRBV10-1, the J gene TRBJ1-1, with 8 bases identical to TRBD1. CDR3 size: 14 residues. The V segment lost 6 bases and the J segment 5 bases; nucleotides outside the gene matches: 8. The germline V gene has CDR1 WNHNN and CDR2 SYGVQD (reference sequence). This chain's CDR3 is CASRPKRDRTEAFF. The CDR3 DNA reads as TGCGCCAGCAGGCCTAAGCGGGACAGGACTGAAGCTTTCTTT.

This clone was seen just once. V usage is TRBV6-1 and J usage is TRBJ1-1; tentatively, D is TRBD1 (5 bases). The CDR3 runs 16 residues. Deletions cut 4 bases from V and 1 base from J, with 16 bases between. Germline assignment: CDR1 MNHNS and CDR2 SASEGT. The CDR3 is CASSGVGGRKNTEAFF. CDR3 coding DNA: TGTGCCAGCAGTGGGGTCGGGGGGAGGAAGAACACTGAAGCTTTCTTT.

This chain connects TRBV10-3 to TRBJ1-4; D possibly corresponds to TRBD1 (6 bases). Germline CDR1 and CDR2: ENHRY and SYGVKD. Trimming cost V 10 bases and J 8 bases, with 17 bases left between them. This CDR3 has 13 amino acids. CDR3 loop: CATLQGEGEKLFF. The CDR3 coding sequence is TGTGCCACCCTACAGGGCGAGGGGGAAAAACTGTTTTTT.

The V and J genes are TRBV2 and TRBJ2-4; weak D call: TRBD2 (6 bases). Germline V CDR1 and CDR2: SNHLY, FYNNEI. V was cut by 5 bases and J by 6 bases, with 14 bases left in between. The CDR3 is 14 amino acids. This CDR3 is CASSSRDSLNIQYF. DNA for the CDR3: TGTGCCAGCAGTAGCCGGGACTCGCTAAACATTCAGTACTTC.

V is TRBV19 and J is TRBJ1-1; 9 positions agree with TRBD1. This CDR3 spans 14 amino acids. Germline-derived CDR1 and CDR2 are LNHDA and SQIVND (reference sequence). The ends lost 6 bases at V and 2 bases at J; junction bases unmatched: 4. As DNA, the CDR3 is TGTGCCAGTAGGCGGACAGGGGCTAACACTGAAGCTTTCTTT. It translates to CASRRTGANTEAFF.

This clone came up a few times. The CDR3 DNA reads as TGCGCCAGCAGCCAAGAAGGAGGGTTCCAAGGTGGGACCCAGTACTTC. Translation gives CASSQEGGFQGGTQYF. This chain joins TRBV4-1 and TRBJ2-5, with TRBD2 as a possible D gene (6 bases). Germline V gene sequence: CDR1 MGHRA, CDR2 YSYEKL. CDR3 length: 16 residues. Deletions cut 0 bases from V and 7 bases from J, with 18 bases between.

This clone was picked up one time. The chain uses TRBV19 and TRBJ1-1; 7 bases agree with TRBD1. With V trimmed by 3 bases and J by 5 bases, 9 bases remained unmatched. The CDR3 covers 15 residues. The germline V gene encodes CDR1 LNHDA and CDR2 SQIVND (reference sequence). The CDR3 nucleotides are TGTGCCAGTAGTATTTGGAGGGACAGCGAAACTGAAGCTTTCTTT. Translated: CASSIWRDSETEAFF.

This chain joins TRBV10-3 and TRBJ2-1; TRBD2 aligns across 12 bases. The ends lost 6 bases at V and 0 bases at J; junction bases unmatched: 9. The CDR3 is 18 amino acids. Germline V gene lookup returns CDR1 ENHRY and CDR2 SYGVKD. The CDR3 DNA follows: TGTGCCATCAGAGAGACTAGCGGGGGCTACAGCTCCTACAATGAGCAGTTCTTC. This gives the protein CAIRETSGGYSSYNEQFF.

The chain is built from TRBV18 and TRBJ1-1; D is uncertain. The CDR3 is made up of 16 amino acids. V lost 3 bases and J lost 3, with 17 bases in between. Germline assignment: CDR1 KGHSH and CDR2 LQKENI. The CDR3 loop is CASSPYRYEGYTEAFF. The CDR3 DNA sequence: TGTGCCAGCTCACCTTACCGTTATGAGGGTTACACTGAAGCTTTCTTT.

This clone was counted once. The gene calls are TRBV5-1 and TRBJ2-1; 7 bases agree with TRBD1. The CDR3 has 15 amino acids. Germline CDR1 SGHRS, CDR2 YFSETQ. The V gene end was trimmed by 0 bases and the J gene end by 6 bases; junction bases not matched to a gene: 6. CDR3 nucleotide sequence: TGCGCCAGCAGCTTGGACAGGGGTATAACCAATGAGCAGTTCTTC. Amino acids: CASSLDRGITNEQFF.

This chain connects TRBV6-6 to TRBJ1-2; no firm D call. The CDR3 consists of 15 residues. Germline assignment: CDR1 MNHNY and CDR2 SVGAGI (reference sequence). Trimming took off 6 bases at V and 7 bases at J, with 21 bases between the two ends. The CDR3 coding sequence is TGTGCCAGCAGCCCTGATGTTTTTGGACTCTTTGGCTACACCTTC. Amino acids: CASSPDVFGLFGYTF.

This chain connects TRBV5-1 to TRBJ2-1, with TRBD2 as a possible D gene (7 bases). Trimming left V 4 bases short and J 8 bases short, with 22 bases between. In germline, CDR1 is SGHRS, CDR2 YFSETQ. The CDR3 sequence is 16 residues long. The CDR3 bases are TGCGCCAGCAGCCTACCAACTGGCGGGGGCCCCGATGAGCAGTTCTTC. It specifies CASSLPTGGGPDEQFF.

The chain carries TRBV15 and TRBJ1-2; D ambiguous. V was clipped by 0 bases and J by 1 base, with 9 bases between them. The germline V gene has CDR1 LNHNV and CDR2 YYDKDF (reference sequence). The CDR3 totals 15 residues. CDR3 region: CATSRDLSRNYGYTF. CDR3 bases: TGTGCCACCAGCAGAGATCTATCCCGTAACTATGGCTACACCTTC.

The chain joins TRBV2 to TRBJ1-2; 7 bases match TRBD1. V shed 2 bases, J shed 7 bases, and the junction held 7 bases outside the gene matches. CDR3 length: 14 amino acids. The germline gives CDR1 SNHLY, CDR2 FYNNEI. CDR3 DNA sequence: TGTGCCAGCAGTGAATGGGCAGGGGGAGCTGGCTACACCTTC. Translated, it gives CASSEWAGGAGYTF. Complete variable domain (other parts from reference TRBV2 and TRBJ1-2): EPEVTQTPSHQVTQMGQEVILRCVPISNHLYFYWYRQILGQKVEFLVSFYNNEISEKSEIFDDQFSVERPDGSNFTLKIRSTKLEDSAMYFCASSEWAGGAGYTFGSGTRLTVV.

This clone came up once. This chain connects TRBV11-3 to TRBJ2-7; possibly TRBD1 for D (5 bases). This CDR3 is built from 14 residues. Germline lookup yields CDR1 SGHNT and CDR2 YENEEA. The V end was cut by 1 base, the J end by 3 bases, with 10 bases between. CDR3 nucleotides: TGTGCCAGCAGCTTAGGTTTCAGGGACTACGAGCAGTACTTC. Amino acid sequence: CASSLGFRDYEQYF.

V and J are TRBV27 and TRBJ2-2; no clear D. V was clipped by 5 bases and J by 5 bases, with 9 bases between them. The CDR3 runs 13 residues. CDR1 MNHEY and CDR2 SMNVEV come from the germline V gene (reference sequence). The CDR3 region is CASSVTGTGELFF. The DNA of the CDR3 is TGTGCCAGCAGTGTTACCGGGACCGGGGAGCTGTTTTTT.

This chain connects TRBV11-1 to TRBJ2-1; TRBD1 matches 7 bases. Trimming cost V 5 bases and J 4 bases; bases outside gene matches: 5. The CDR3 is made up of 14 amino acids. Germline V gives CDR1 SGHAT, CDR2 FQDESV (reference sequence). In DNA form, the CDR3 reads TGTGCCAGCAGCCCGCCGACAGGGTACAATGAGCAGTTCTTC. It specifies CASSPPTGYNEQFF.